These 28 T cell receptor beta chains came from one sample sequenced in a study of metastatic and nonmetastatic thyroid tumors. Ahead of thyroid surgery, no patient had received treatment of any kind. TCRdb redid the clone calls on the PCR reads using MiXCR. The sample carries around 16,000 clones, 20% to 30% recorded once. Sequencing was performed on blood. These TCRs come from a male donor with papillary thyroid cancer or a benign thyroid nodule (not recorded which). Some clones in this sample may be carry-over from other donors' samples.

This clone was seen many times. The V and J genes are TRBV11-2 and TRBJ2-5; D possibly uses TRBD1 or TRBD2 (5 bases each). CDR1 is SGHAT and CDR2 is FQNNGV in the germline V gene. The CDR3 sequence is 14 residues long. Trimming took 3 bases from V and 1 from J, leaving 9 bases between them. In DNA form, the CDR3 reads TGTGCCAGCAGCTTTCCCGGGACCCAAGAGACCCAGTACTTC. It translates to CASSFPGTQETQYF.

This clone was counted at least ten times. A read error may be the cause here, since a much bigger clone is one base away. The identical CDR3 is also encoded by other nucleotide sequences in the sample. Here the CDR3 reads CASSLGGGLNYGYAF. CDR3 nucleotide sequence: TGTGCCAGCAGCTTAGGCGGCGGGCTGAACTATGGCTACGCCTTC. This chain joins TRBV7-8 and TRBJ1-2; no clear D gene. Germline V gives CDR1 SGHVS, CDR2 FQNEAQ. The CDR3 contains 15 residues.

This clone was counted at least ten times. V gene TRBV7-8 combines with J gene TRBJ2-3; no definite D call. Between the trimmed V and J ends, which lost 7 bases and 3 bases, there was a span of 8 bases. The CDR3 is 12 residues long. Germline V CDR1 and CDR2: SGHVS, FQNEAQ. The CDR3 spells CASTPTTDTQYF. In nucleotides, the CDR3 is TGTGCCAGCACCCCTACGACAGATACGCAGTATTTT.

V usage is TRBV5-1 and J usage is TRBJ1-1, with D uncertain. CDR3 length: 14 amino acids. V was pared by 0 bases and J by 6 bases, with 12 bases between. Germline V gives CDR1 SGHRS, CDR2 YFSETQ. CDR3: CASSLESPTAEAFF. DNA of the CDR3: TGCGCCAGCAGCTTGGAGTCCCCGACCGCTGAAGCTTTCTTT.

The table lists this clone with many counts. The rearrangement links TRBV5-1 to TRBJ2-1; 10 nucleotides align to TRBD2. The CDR3 has 15 residues. The trim removed 7 bases at V and 9 bases at J, leaving 13 bases unmatched. Per germline, CDR1 SGHRS and CDR2 YFSETQ. CDR3 protein: CASGPGAGGPREQFF. CDR3 nucleotides: TGCGCCAGCGGTCCGGGAGCGGGGGGGCCTCGTGAGCAGTTCTTC.

Relative to its sample, this clone is medium-sized. V and J are TRBV15 and TRBJ2-7; no definite D call. The V end was cut by 0 bases, the J end by 3 bases, with 6 bases between. Germline CDR1 LNHNV, CDR2 YYDKDF (reference sequence). This CDR3 is built from 13 residues. The CDR3 protein is CATSRDWGYEQYF. CDR3 nucleotides: TGTGCCACCAGCAGAGATTGGGGCTACGAGCAGTACTTC.

This clone was observed many times. The rearrangement links TRBV19 to TRBJ1-5, with TRBD1 matching over 10 bases. Germline V gives CDR1 LNHDA, CDR2 SQIVND (reference sequence). CDR3 size: 14 residues. Germline trimming cut 9 bases from V and 7 bases from J; bases unmatched to any gene: 9. The CDR3 nucleotides are TGTGCCAGCTCGGGACAGGGGTCCGGGCAGCCCCAGCATTTT. This codes for CASSGQGSGQPQHF.

In its sample, this clone was seen once. The rearrangement links TRBV20-1 to TRBJ2-1; 12 bases are a match to TRBD2. The germline gives CDR1 DFQATT, CDR2 SNEGSKA (reference sequence). V lost 3 bases to trimming and J lost 4 bases; unmatched junction nucleotides: 7. This CDR3 has 16 amino acids. Written as DNA, the CDR3 is TGCAGTGCTAGGTTATCGACTAGCGGGAGTTACAATGAGCAGTTCTTC. Residues: CSARLSTSGSYNEQFF.

This clone occurred many times. V gene TRBV5-1 combines with J gene TRBJ2-4; no firm D call. The length of the CDR3 is 13 residues. Germline CDR1 reads SGHRS; CDR2 reads YFSETQ. Trimming took 3 bases from V and 0 from J, leaving 4 bases between them. The CDR3 sequence: CASSWTAKNIQYF. In nucleotides, the CDR3 is TGCGCCAGCAGCTGGACAGCCAAAAACATTCAGTACTTC.

This clone was recorded many times. The CDR3 region is CAISASGGTNEQYF. The CDR3 nucleotides read TGTGCCATCAGTGCGTCGGGAGGGACTAACGAGCAGTACTTC. This rearrangement joins TRBV10-3 to TRBJ2-7; TRBD2 agrees at 8 bases. The CDR3 is 14 residues long. Per the germline V gene, CDR1 is ENHRY and CDR2 is SYGVKD. V dropped 4 bases and J dropped 5; count of bases not matched to a gene: 7.

This clone was seen at least ten times. For the CDR3, the DNA is TGTGCCAGCAGTCCTAGCGGGGGGGGCACAGATACGCAGTATTTT. Protein sequence: CASSPSGGGTDTQYF. The rearrangement joins TRBV6-1 to TRBJ2-3; 12 bases line up with TRBD2. Germline values: CDR1 MNHNS, CDR2 SASEGT. This CDR3 spans 15 amino acids. The V and J ends lost 5 bases and 1 base, in that order; junction bases with no gene match: 1.

In its sample, this clone is medium-sized. V and J are TRBV2 and TRBJ2-2, with D uncertain. From germline, CDR1 is SNHLY and CDR2 FYNNEI. The CDR3 extends over 15 amino acids. Trimming left V 1 base short and J 4 bases short, with 10 bases between. This CDR3 reads CASSEGAESTGELFF. The CDR3 coding sequence is TGTGCCAGCAGTGAAGGGGCAGAGAGCACCGGGGAGCTGTTTTTT.

By proportion, this clone is medium-sized. The chain employs TRBV5-8 and TRBJ2-7; 11 bases fit TRBD1. This CDR3 is 15 amino acids long. The germline V gene encodes CDR1 SGHTS and CDR2 YDEGEE. With V trimmed by 2 bases and J by 5 bases, 6 bases remained unmatched. CDR3 protein: CASSLRDRGYDEQYF. The CDR3 region has the DNA TGTGCCAGCAGCTTACGGGACAGGGGGTATGACGAGCAGTACTTC.

This clone was observed many times. The genes are TRBV5-6 and TRBJ1-2; weak D call: TRBD1 (5 bases). V lost 0 bases and J 4 bases, leaving 13 bases between the germline ends. The CDR3 covers 15 residues. Germline V gene lookup returns CDR1 SGHDT and CDR2 YYEEEE. The DNA for the CDR3 is TGTGCCAGCAGCTTGGGGCGGGGGGGAAGCTATGGCTACACCTTC. Amino acid sequence: CASSLGRGGSYGYTF.

In the case of this clone: This likely comes from a read error, as the CDR3 has no conserved phenylalanine or tryptophan at its end. The limits of the CDR3 on the DNA are not certain, so only TCRdb's listed CDR3 is given. This chain joins TRBV5-1 and TRBJ2-1; the table's D call, TRBD1, was not checked against the DNA. Germline V gene lookup returns CDR1 SGHRS and CDR2 YFSETQ. The CDR3 region is 16 residues in length, termini included. The chain's CDR3 is CASSLEHRGLFREQCI.

This clone is termed medium-sized. This chain joins TRBV20-1 and TRBJ1-2; D is possibly TRBD1 (5 bases). The CDR3 consists of 14 residues. V gave up 0 bases and J gave up 8 bases, with 16 bases separating them. CDR1 and CDR2 from the germline V gene are DFQATT and SNEGSKA (reference sequence). Here the CDR3 DNA reads TGCAGTGCTAGAGACGACAGCAATTCCTACGGCTACACCTTC. Its protein product is CSARDDSNSYGYTF.

Relative to its sample, this clone is medium-sized (0.01 to 0.1%). V usage is TRBV20-1 and J usage is TRBJ1-1; 9 bases agree with TRBD1. The CDR3 contains 15 residues. Germline lookup yields CDR1 DFQATT and CDR2 SNEGSKA (reference sequence). V gave up 0 bases and J gave up 0 bases; unmatched junction bases: 2. The CDR3 is CSARDGDRVNTEAFF. Written as DNA, the CDR3 is TGCAGTGCTAGAGATGGGGACAGGGTGAACACTGAAGCTTTCTTT.

The sample holds a few counts of this clone. This sequence joins TRBV6-1 and TRBJ2-2; D possibly matches TRBD1 or TRBD2 (5 bases each). The CDR3 length is 14 residues. CDR1 is MNHNS, CDR2 SASEGT, per germline. V lost 7 bases and J 3 bases, leaving 12 bases between the germline ends. This CDR3 is CASTPGADTGELFF. The CDR3 nucleotides are TGTGCCAGCACCCCCGGGGCCGACACCGGGGAGCTGTTTTTT.

This clone appeared many times. The chain recombines TRBV18 with TRBJ1-6; D is unclear. Trimming removed 3 bases from V and 8 bases from J, with 8 bases in between. In germline, CDR1 is KGHSH, CDR2 LQKENI. The CDR3 length is 13 residues. The CDR3 here is CASSPSRDSPLHF. The DNA for the CDR3 is TGTGCCAGCTCACCTTCAAGGGATTCACCCCTCCACTTT.

In its sample, this clone is medium-sized. V is TRBV6-4 and J is TRBJ2-2, with D possibly TRBD1 on 6 matching bases. Looked up from germline, CDR1 is MRHNA and CDR2 is SNTAGT. Trimming left V 0 bases short and J 4 bases short, with 6 bases between. The CDR3 sequence is 14 residues long. CDR3 loop: CASSDSGGTGELFF. The CDR3, as DNA: TGTGCCAGCAGTGACTCAGGGGGCACCGGGGAGCTGTTTTTT.

In its sample, this clone was seen many times. The gene calls are TRBV5-8 and TRBJ1-5, with TRBD1 matching 7 bases. V gave up 0 bases and J gave up 4 bases; unmatched junction bases: 7. Germline CDR1 and CDR2: SGHTS and YDEGEE. CDR3 length: 16 residues. CDR3 amino acids: CASSLVGGGVNQPQHF. CDR3 nucleotides: TGTGCCAGCAGCTTGGTTGGAGGGGGCGTGAATCAGCCCCAGCATTTT.

V gene TRBV9 combines with J gene TRBJ1-5, with D possibly being TRBD1 (6 bases). CDR3 length: 13 amino acids. Germline CDR1 reads SGDLS; CDR2 reads YYNGEE. V was trimmed by 5 bases and J by 7 bases, leaving 13 bases between them. The CDR3 sequence: CASSRGGLQPQHF. CDR3 in DNA: TGTGCCAGCAGTCGAGGGGGTTTGCAGCCCCAGCATTTT.

This clone is termed medium-sized (0.01 to 0.1%). The rearrangement links TRBV6-1 to TRBJ2-1; D remains ambiguous. Germline V gene sequence: CDR1 MNHNS, CDR2 SASEGT. The CDR3 has 14 residues. V shed 6 bases and J shed 3 bases, with 12 bases lying between them. The CDR3 sequence is CASSQDGDYNEQFF. CDR3 in DNA: TGTGCCAGCAGCCAGGACGGAGACTACAATGAGCAGTTCTTC.

Judged by abundance, this clone is medium-sized. This sample also contains other DNA sequences that code for the same CDR3. The chain uses TRBV5-1 and TRBJ1-1, with D uncertain. Germline loops: CDR1 SGHRS, CDR2 YFSETQ. V was cut by 0 bases and J by 2 bases, with 5 bases left in between. The CDR3 has 13 residues. The CDR3 bases are TGCGCCAGCAGCTTGGGAGGAAACACTGAAGCTTTCTTT. Protein: CASSLGGNTEAFF.

By frequency in the sample, this clone is medium-sized. The rearrangement joins TRBV30 to TRBJ1-2; D gene unclear. V lost 3 bases, J lost 4 bases, and 9 bases lay in between. The V gene's germline CDR1 is GTSNPN and CDR2 SVGIG (reference sequence). The CDR3 totals 12 residues. CDR3 in DNA: TGTGCCTGGAGGCGAGGTGGCTATGGCTACACCTTC. This codes for CAWRRGGYGYTF.

This clone ranks as medium-sized. The rearrangement joins TRBV20-1 to TRBJ1-2; D is unresolved. Per germline, CDR1 DFQATT and CDR2 SNEGSKA (reference sequence). Deletions cut 3 bases from V and 7 bases from J, with 9 bases between. This CDR3 region has 11 residues. For the CDR3, the DNA is TGCAGTGCTAGGAGGGAGTTTGGCTACACCTTC. Translation: CSARREFGYTF.

This clone was recorded at least ten times. Given a much more abundant clone one base away, this may be a read error. This chain connects TRBV4-1 to TRBJ2-7; TRBD1 matches at 9 bases. V lost 7 bases and J lost 2; bases outside the gene matches: 3. The V gene's germline CDR1 is MGHRA and CDR2 YSYEKL. This CDR3 contains 13 residues. CDR3 sequence: CASIRQGAYEQYF. The CDR3 bases are TGCGCCAGCATCCGACAGGGGGCCTACGAGCAGTACTTC.

This clone has just one count. The V call is TRBV5-1, the J call TRBJ1-3; the D is unclear. The CDR3 runs 14 residues. Germline values: CDR1 SGHRS, CDR2 YFSETQ. The germline V and J ends were trimmed by 1 base and 0 bases, with 5 bases remaining between them. Here the CDR3 DNA reads TGCGCCAGCAGCTTGAGCAGCTCTGGAAACACCATATATTTT. It encodes CASSLSSSGNTIYF.